This record concerns one TCR beta chain sequence. Its antigen is unknown. Per-base qualities were not stored, and no clone one base away is much larger. The sample is drawn from a study of blood T cells in healthy people across ages (dated by TCRdb to the mid-2010s). Background on the whole study: In model experiments, template switching captured about one uniquely barcoded TCR beta cDNA molecule for every two T cells. Using deep sequencing normalized with unique cDNA molecular identifiers, the study measured how TCR beta repertoire diversity changes with age. The donors were divided into four age groups: young (average approximately 17 years), middle-aged (about 40), aged (around 67) and long-lived (roughly 86). Using the same blood draw, the study looked at two additional independent replicas of 1 million unique cDNA reads for two donors, one aged 18 to 30 and the other aged 80 or older.

Donors were approximately 42 systemically healthy Caucasian individuals from Russia aged roughly 6 to 90 years. Each donor gave approximately 9.3 milliliters of peripheral blood, collected into EDTA-treated Vacutainer tubes. PBMCs were isolated by Ficoll-Paque density-gradient centrifugation, with at least 6 million obtained per sample. Total RNA was extracted from PBMCs with Trizol reagent, with at least 5.5 micrograms obtained per sample. The percentages of naive CD45RAhigh/CD27high T cells were determined by flow cytometry on a PBMC aliquot from every donor. Overall study outcomes, separate from this receptor: Estimates of total diversity based on one million sequenced T cells were considered lower bounds and underestimates. The percentage of naive T cells measured by flow cytometry correlated strongly with observed TCR beta diversity. Observed TCR beta diversity per million T cells fell roughly linearly with age, and a significant reduction was already apparent by age roughly 40. Compared with the aged group, the long-lived group had more naive CD4+ T cells, fewer expanded clones and increased TCR diversity, a pattern suggesting age selection. The CMV infection status of donors was not known, potentially confounding age-related changes in expanded clonotypes. Bulk unsorted PBMC profiling prevented conclusive comparison of naive and antigen-experienced compartments.

The library was obtained by 5' RACE. Data came from an Illumina HiSeq 2500. A second 7 to 11 cycle PCR used a sample-barcoded 5' primer and a J-beta primer mix. A template-switch 5' adaptor carrying 12 random nucleotides introduced a unique molecular identifier onto each TCR beta cDNA molecule. Each sample yielded at least 3 million CDR3-containing paired-end reads. First-strand cDNA synthesis was performed from all RNA using the Mint cDNA synthesis kit, with priming by a TRBC-specific oligonucleotide. After uracil-DNA glycosylase treatment, a first 18-cycle PCR used universal primers M1SS and BC2_uni_R on all cDNA. Per the source publication's procedure: For normalization, 1 million high-quality reads, each with a distinct molecular identifier, were randomly selected from each sample. Instead of being binned into consensus sequences, reads that shared molecular identifiers were thrown out. MiTCR, set to a Q25 quality threshold and the strictest error-elimination algorithm, was used for CDR3 identification, clonotype clustering and error correction. A nonparametric unseen species model with Euler transformation was used to estimate a lower bound on total TCR beta diversity. TCRdb handled the public reads itself, with Q25 trimming in fastp and clone calling in MiXCR, and kept productive beta chains. Rows matching on CDR3 protein sequence are summarized as one entry with the most common DNA and genes. The V and J calls reflect TCRdb's pipeline rather than the authors' work. The sample profile shows approximately 780,000 distinct CDR3 sequences; roughly 25% of them were found once. Jointly, the top ten make up around 3% of the sample.

CDR1 SGDLS and CDR2 YYNGEE are derived from the germline V gene. V is shortened by 7 bases, J by 7 bases, and the region joining them spans 11 bases. From the cysteine through the phenylalanine, the CDR3 covers 12 amino acids. Only the CDR3 portion is preserved as DNA: 36 bases, with reading frame beginning at the first base. These records were also assigned to another study, of T cells of mothers and their children. The second paper states: Nine systemically healthy Caucasian individuals, comprising three mothers and their six children, were included as donors. cDNA synthesis used all of the extracted RNA, with approximately 1.6 ug of RNA in each 15 ul reaction. In the second PCR, the M1S primer added sample barcodes and 2-4 random nucleotides. Over 8.5 million TCR beta CDR3 reads were obtained for each mother, and approximately 3 million reads were obtained for each child. Thymic selection similarly shapes TCR recombination output in related and unrelated pairs, with minor effect from inherited differences. Normalized repertoire overlap in related mother-child pairs was always slightly higher than in unrelated mother-child pairs, but the difference was never significant. No persistent microchimeric T cell clones were detected, at a sensitivity of roughly 99 clones per million clonotypes. To look for features that set related mother-child pairs apart from unrelated individuals, the researchers ran deep NGS to compare the TCR beta repertoires of mothers and children. Mothers averaged about 37 +/- 4 years of age and children averaged roughly 11 +/- 4 years. After adapter ligation with NEBNext reagents, the libraries were sequenced on Illumina HiSeq 2000 with 100+100 nt paired-end reads. To avoid cross-contamination, the mother libraries and the child libraries were prepared a month apart and sequenced in separate runs. Between 500,000 and 2,000,000 distinct TCR beta clonotypes were identified per donor. Naive TCR beta clonotypes were estimated from low-frequency clonotypes matched to each donor's FACS-determined naive share, without sorting.

The sequence was collected from a boy between 5 and 17 years old in good health. Here the chain combines TRBV9 and TRBJ1-4, with no confidently assigned D gene. Specimen: blood. At the DNA level, the sequence is TGTGCCAGCTCAGACTTTAGTGAAAAACTGTTTTTT. This encodes CASSDFSEKLFF.